The entry that follows covers one T cell receptor (beta chain) sequence. This table comes from immunoSEQ multiplex PCR, and its TCRdb copy is limited to in-frame clones, with some not included. In the table there are some 64,000 clones, about 88% of which are singletons. These data originate in a study of blood T cell repertoires in COVID-19. The CDR3 length is 15 residues. The V gene's germline CDR1 is LGHNA and CDR2 YSLEER. Trimming at V came to 3 bases and at J to 7 bases, leaving 12 bases not matched to a gene. The gene calls are TRBV4-3 and TRBJ2-7, with 7 bases lining up with TRBD1. The material sequenced was peripheral blood. This clonotype originated in a man aged 65 to 79 with acute or convalescent COVID-19. The CDR3 DNA follows: TGCGCCAGCAGCCATGTTAACAGGGGTTCAGCGGAGCAGTACTTC. Encoded protein: CASSHVNRGSAEQYF.